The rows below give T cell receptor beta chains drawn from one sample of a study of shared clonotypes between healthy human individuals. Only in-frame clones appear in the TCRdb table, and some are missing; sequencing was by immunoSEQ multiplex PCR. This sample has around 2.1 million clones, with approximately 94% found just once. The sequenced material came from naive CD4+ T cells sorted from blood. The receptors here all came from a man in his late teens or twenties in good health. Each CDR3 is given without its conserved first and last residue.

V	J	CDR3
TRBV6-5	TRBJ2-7	ASGRAVYEQY
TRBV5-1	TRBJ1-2	ASSLGGSQVIYGYT
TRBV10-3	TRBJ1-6	AISESSGWSSYNSPLH
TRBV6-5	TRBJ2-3	ASSRGSSATDTQY
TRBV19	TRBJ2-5	ACSQGGETQY
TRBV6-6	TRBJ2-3	ARTGGWDTQY
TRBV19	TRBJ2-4	ASSSLAVAKNIQY
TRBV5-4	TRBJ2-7	ASSKGQPPYEQY
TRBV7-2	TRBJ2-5	ASSKGLAGTGETQY
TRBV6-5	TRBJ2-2	ASSYSSGANTGELF
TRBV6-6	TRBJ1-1	ASSYGSVGDTEAF
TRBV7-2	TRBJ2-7	ASSLVVSGSTEQY
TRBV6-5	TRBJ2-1	ASSLRDEQF
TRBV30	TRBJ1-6	AWDLKANSPLH
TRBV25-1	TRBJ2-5	ASSAPRGGTGAWETQY
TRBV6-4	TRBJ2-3	ASSYRITDTQY
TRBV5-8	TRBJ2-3	ASSSGTSGTYTQY
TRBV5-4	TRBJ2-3	ASSRQTSGAYTDTQY
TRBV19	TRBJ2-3	ASSHRGITDTQY
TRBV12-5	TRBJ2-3	ASGPQGPDTQY
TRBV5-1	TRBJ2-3	ASSFGYSGGTDTQY
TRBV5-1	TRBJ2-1	ASSLISGGAYNEQF